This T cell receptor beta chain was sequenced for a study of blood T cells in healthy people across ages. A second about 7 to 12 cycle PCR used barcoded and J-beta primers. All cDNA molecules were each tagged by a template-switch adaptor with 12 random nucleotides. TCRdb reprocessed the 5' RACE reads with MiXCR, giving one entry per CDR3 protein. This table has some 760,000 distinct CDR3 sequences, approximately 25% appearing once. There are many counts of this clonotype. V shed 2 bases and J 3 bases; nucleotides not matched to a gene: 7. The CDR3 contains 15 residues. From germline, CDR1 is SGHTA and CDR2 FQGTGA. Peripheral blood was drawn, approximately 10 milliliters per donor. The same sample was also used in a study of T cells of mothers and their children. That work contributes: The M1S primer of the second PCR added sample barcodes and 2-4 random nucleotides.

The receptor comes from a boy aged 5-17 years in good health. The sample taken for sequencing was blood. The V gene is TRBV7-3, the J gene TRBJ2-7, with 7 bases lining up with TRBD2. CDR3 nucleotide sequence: TGTGCCAGCAGCTTACAGGCGGGAGCCGGCTACGAGCAGTACTTC. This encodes CASSLQAGAGYEQYF.